Listed below are T cell receptor beta chains from one sample, sequenced in a study of naive and memory T cell subsets. MiXCR, applied by TCRdb to the UMI-ligation and nested PCR reads, yields one record per CDR3 protein. The sample lists around 24,000 distinct CDR3 sequences, 5.2% seen once, with 7% to 8% in the top ten. Source material: blood. These receptors were obtained from an adult in good health. Both conserved end residues are part of each CDR3. Each record gives: D gene, V gene, clone size, J gene, CDR3 protein, CDR3 DNA. A D gene is named only where the DNA matches it firmly. Some rows mark clone size as missing; the rest say once, few, many or name a class of expanded clone.

NA	TRBV12-3/TRBV12-4	many	TRBJ1-2	CASSPNRANYGYTF	TGTGCCAGCAGTCCCAACAGGGCAAACTATGGCTACACCTTC
TRBD1	TRBV7-6	medium-sized	TRBJ2-2	CASSPRTGSNTGELFF	TGTGCCAGCAGCCCCCGGACAGGGTCGAACACCGGGGAGCTGTTTTTT
TRBD1	TRBV4-1	many	TRBJ2-5	CASSQVAGQAPETQYF	TGCGCCAGCAGCCAAGTCGCCGGACAGGCTCCTGAGACCCAGTACTTC
NA	TRBV7-2	many	TRBJ2-3	CASSLDGQVDTQYF	TGTGCCAGCAGCTTAGACGGGCAGGTAGATACGCAGTATTTT
NA	TRBV15	many	TRBJ2-7	CATSRDRGPYEQYF	TGTGCCACCAGCAGAGATCGGGGGCCCTACGAGCAGTACTTC
TRBD2	TRBV29-1	many	TRBJ2-7	CSVERGSDSYEQYF	TGCAGCGTTGAGCGGGGGAGTGATTCCTACGAGCAGTACTTC
NA	TRBV28	NA	TRBJ1-5	CASSPWGEPNQPQHF	TGTGCCAGCAGTCCTTGGGGCGAACCTAATCAGCCCCAGCATTTT
TRBD2	TRBV7-2	many	TRBJ2-1	CASSLEGGRFYEQFF	TGTGCCAGCAGCCTAGAGGGCGGGAGGTTTTATGAGCAGTTCTTC
TRBD1	TRBV9	many	TRBJ2-3	CASTRQGDTDTQYF	TGTGCCAGCACCCGACAGGGGGACACAGATACGCAGTATTTT
TRBD1	TRBV29-1	many	TRBJ1-1	CSVEPGQGGTEAFF	TGCAGCGTTGAGCCCGGGCAGGGGGGCACTGAAGCTTTCTTT
TRBD2	TRBV19	many	TRBJ2-1	CASSLPAGGNEQFF	TGTGCCAGTAGTCTACCAGCGGGAGGCAATGAGCAGTTCTTC
NA	TRBV6-6	few	TRBJ2-5	CASSYSNREETQYF	TGTGCCAGCAGTTACTCGAACAGGGAAGAGACCCAGTACTTC
NA	TRBV10-3	many	TRBJ1-5	CAISGRGDQPQHF	TGTGCCATCAGTGGAAGGGGTGATCAGCCCCAGCATTTT
NA	TRBV6-5	many	TRBJ2-7	CASSPTGDYEQYF	TGTGCCAGCAGCCCTACTGGGGACTACGAGCAGTACTTC
NA	TRBV30	many	TRBJ1-2	CAWSPWGFGGYTF	TGTGCCTGGAGTCCCTGGGGTTTCGGTGGCTACACCTTC
NA	TRBV18	many	TRBJ1-1	CASSPLTVNTEAFF	TGTGCCAGCTCACCTCTGACGGTGAACACTGAAGCTTTCTTT
NA	TRBV5-1	few	TRBJ2-5	CASKEGSTLETQYF	TGCGCCAGCAAGGAGGGAAGCACCCTGGAGACCCAGTACTTC
NA	TRBV9	many	TRBJ1-5	CASSVGGSNQPQHF	TGTGCCAGCAGCGTAGGCGGTAGCAATCAGCCCCAGCATTTT
NA	TRBV7-2	many	TRBJ1-4	CASRIKGLTNEKLFF	TGTGCCAGCCGAATCAAGGGGTTAACTAATGAAAAACTGTTTTTT
NA	TRBV29-1	many	TRBJ1-1	CSVDGRGTTEAFF	TGCAGCGTTGACGGTCGAGGGACCACTGAAGCTTTCTTT
NA	TRBV4-1	many	TRBJ2-2	CASTGLLGGELFF	TGCGCCAGCACGGGTCTCCTGGGCGGGGAGCTGTTTTTT
NA	TRBV3-1	many	TRBJ2-7	CASSPRDIPYEQYF	TGTGCCAGCAGCCCCCGGGACATCCCCTACGAGCAGTACTTC
NA	TRBV5-1	many	TRBJ2-1	CASSLDTYNEQFF	TGCGCCAGCAGCTTAGACACCTACAATGAGCAGTTCTTC
TRBD2	TRBV29-1	many	TRBJ2-5	CSVEGDRGPSLAGGWETQYF	TGCAGCGTTGAAGGGGACAGGGGACCTTCTCTAGCGGGAGGGTGGGAGACCCAGTACTTC
TRBD2	TRBV7-2	NA	TRBJ2-1	CASSFAGLAFEQFF	TGTGCCAGCAGCTTCGCGGGACTAGCATTTGAGCAGTTCTTC
TRBD2	TRBV5-5	many	TRBJ2-5	CASSPTSGAQETQYF	TGTGCCAGCAGCCCGACTAGCGGGGCGCAAGAGACCCAGTACTTC